These 16 T cell receptor beta chains were sequenced from one sample in a study of shared T cell receptors in the human thymus. The assay was immunoSEQ multiplex PCR, and TCRdb's table has in-frame clones only and misses some. The sample has over 650,000 clones, 80% to 90% seen once. The data also belong to a second study, concerning human thymus T cells.

The sequencing sample was made of thymocytes. The receptors originated from a boy younger than two with a congenital heart defect.

The chain has TRBV28 and TRBJ2-7, with 7 bases fitting TRBD1. Germline V CDR1 and CDR2: MDHEN, SYDVKM. Trimming cost V 6 bases and J 3 bases; bases outside gene matches: 5. The CDR3 consists of 13 residues. The CDR3 nucleotides read TGTGCCAGCAGAACACAGGGGCGCTACGAGCAGTACTTC. This translates into CASRTQGRYEQYF.

CDR3 residues: CASRSGSYGEQYF. As DNA, the CDR3 is TGCGCCAGCAGGAGCGGTAGTTACGGCGAGCAGTACTTC. The V gene is TRBV5-1, the J gene TRBJ2-7, with a possible D match to TRBD2 (5 bases). Trimming shortened V by 5 bases and J by 6 bases, and 15 bases separated the two germline ends. The germline V gene encodes CDR1 SGHRS and CDR2 YFSETQ. The CDR3 extends over 13 amino acids.

The chain links TRBV2 to TRBJ1-5, with 8 bases that match TRBD1. The V gene end was trimmed by 3 bases and the J gene end by 6 bases; junction bases not matched to a gene: 4. Germline V gene data show CDR1 as SNHLY and CDR2 as FYNNEI. The CDR3 contains 14 residues. For the CDR3, the DNA is TGTGCCAGCAGTGATCCCGACAGGGGTCAGCCCCAGCATTTT. Its translation is CASSDPDRGQPQHF.

The gene calls are TRBV19 and TRBJ1-2; no clear D. This CDR3 has 16 amino acids. V dropped 3 bases and J dropped 3 bases, with 17 bases sitting between them. Germline values: CDR1 LNHDA, CDR2 SQIVND (reference sequence). The CDR3: CASSILAGGIYYGYTF. CDR3 DNA: TGTGCCAGTAGTATCCTGGCGGGTGGAATTTACTATGGCTACACCTTC.

This clone was counted between two and nine times. The chain employs TRBV20-1 and TRBJ1-1; D is unclear. The CDR3 loop spans 10 amino acids. The germline V gene encodes CDR1 DFQATT and CDR2 SNEGSKA (reference sequence). Trimming pared 0 bases from V and 11 bases from J, leaving 7 bases between. For the CDR3, the DNA is TGCAGTGCTAGAGAGAGGGCGGCTTTCTTT. Protein sequence: CSARERAAFF.

This chain joins TRBV5-1 and TRBJ2-5; 12 bases fit TRBD2. Germline-derived CDR1 and CDR2 are SGHRS and YFSETQ. V lost 0 bases to trimming and J lost 5 bases; unmatched junction nucleotides: 11. There are 18 residues in the CDR3. The CDR3 is CASSLAPSGRAQFETQYF. The CDR3 DNA follows: TGCGCCAGCAGCTTGGCCCCTAGCGGGAGGGCCCAGTTCGAGACCCAGTACTTC.

In its sample, this clone was seen a few times. The chain carries TRBV5-6 and TRBJ1-4; the match to TRBD1 covers 8 bases. The CDR3 sequence is 17 residues long. Germline V gene data show CDR1 as SGHDT and CDR2 as YYEEEE. Losses at the gene ends were 4 bases for V and 8 bases for J; bases not matched to a gene: 16. As DNA, the CDR3 is TGTGCCAGCAGCGCGGACAGGGTGCCCCCCGAGGGAGAAAAACTGTTTTTT. Its protein is CASSADRVPPEGEKLFF.

This chain links TRBV5-4 with TRBJ1-2; possible D gene TRBD1, 6 bases. CDR1 is SGHNT and CDR2 is YYREEE in the germline V gene (reference sequence). This CDR3 is built from 19 residues. V was pared by 3 bases and J by 4 bases, with 28 bases between. CDR3 bases: TGTGCCAGCAGCTCCCTCTTGTGGGGGGGCGCAGCGCTTCCCTATGGCTACACCTTC. Its protein is CASSSLLWGGAALPYGYTF.

This chain uses TRBV27 with TRBJ2-7; D not certain. The V gene lost 8 bases and the J gene lost 6 bases, with 8 bases spanning the gap. Germline CDR1 is MNHEY and CDR2 is SMNVEV (reference sequence). The CDR3 extends over 10 amino acids. The CDR3 sequence is CASGWAEQYF. The DNA for the CDR3 is TGTGCCAGCGGGTGGGCCGAGCAGTACTTC.

The chain is built from TRBV30 and TRBJ2-1; 9 bases match TRBD1. Per germline, CDR1 GTSNPN and CDR2 SVGIG (reference sequence). The CDR3 has 16 residues. J lost 9 bases, V lost 4 bases, and 16 bases had no gene match. The CDR3 DNA is TGTGCCTGGACGGCGACAGGGGGAGAAGGTAAGGGTGAGCAGTTCTTC. Translated: CAWTATGGEGKGEQFF.

For the CDR3, the DNA is TGTGCCAGTACCCTGGGACCGGGGGGCACAGATACGCAGTATTTT. It is translated as CASTLGPGGTDTQYF. This sequence joins TRBV27 and TRBJ2-3; TRBD2 might be the D (6 bases). The germline V and J ends were trimmed by 9 bases and 1 base, with 17 bases remaining between them. The CDR3 spans 15 residues. The germline CDR1 and CDR2 sequences are MNHEY and SMNVEV (reference sequence).

About this clone: A read error may account for a junction end that differs from germline. J is TRBJ2-3 and V is TRBV7-7; 7 bases are shared with TRBD1. CDR1 and CDR2 from the germline V gene are SSHAT and FNYEAQ (reference sequence). This CDR3 region has 15 residues. DNA of the CDR3: TGTGCTAGCAGCTTTGGACAGGACAGCACAGATACGCAGTATTTT. It yields the protein CASSFGQDSTDTQYF.

This clone was observed a handful of times. The chain has TRBV11-2 and TRBJ2-7, with TRBD1 matching over 7 bases. The J segment lost 2 bases and the V segment lost 5 bases, leaving 3 bases of the junction unmatched. Looked up from germline, CDR1 is SGHAT and CDR2 is FQNNGV. The CDR3 consists of 13 residues. The CDR3 loop reads CASSPGQTYEQYF. The CDR3 nucleotides read TGTGCCAGCAGCCCGGGACAGACCTACGAGCAGTACTTC.

This chain joins TRBV4-1 and TRBJ2-1; 9 bases match TRBD2. V trimming: 6 bases; J trimming: 7 bases; junction bases outside the gene matches: 13. CDR3 length: 16 residues. Germline CDR1 MGHRA, CDR2 YSYEKL. The CDR3 is CASRPWRGGPRNEQFF. CDR3 in DNA: TGCGCCAGCAGACCATGGCGGGGGGGGCCTCGAAATGAGCAGTTCTTC.

The V gene is TRBV28, the J gene TRBJ2-2; D is perhaps TRBD2 (5 bases). V dropped 3 bases and J dropped 4 bases, with 15 bases sitting between them. The CDR3 runs 16 residues. Germline V gene lookup returns CDR1 MDHEN and CDR2 SYDVKM. The CDR3 spells CASSFRVPAGTGELFF. The CDR3 DNA reads as TGTGCCAGCAGTTTTCGGGTACCCGCGGGCACCGGGGAGCTGTTTTTT. The whole variable domain, remainder taken from reference TRBV28 and TRBJ2-2, is DVKVTQSSRYLVKRTGEKVFLECVQDMDHENMFWYRQDPGLGLRLIYFSYDVKMKEKGDIPEGYSVSREKKERFSLILESASTNQTSMYLCASSFRVPAGTGELFFGEGSRLTVL.

The rearrangement uses TRBV7-2 and TRBJ2-2; 9 nucleotides align to TRBD1. The CDR3 runs 17 residues. From germline, CDR1 is SGHTA and CDR2 FQGNSA. J was trimmed by 8 bases and V by 5 bases; bases with no gene match: 15. In nucleotides, the CDR3 is TGTGCCAGCAGCCCCCACGTAGGGACAGGGTTAAGAGGGGAGCTGTTTTTT. It is translated as CASSPHVGTGLRGELFF. Variable domain in full (rest from reference TRBV7-2 and TRBJ2-2): GAGVSQSPSNKVTEKGKDVELRCDPISGHTALYWYRQSLGQGLEFLIYFQGNSAPDKSGLPSDRFSAERTGGSVSTLTIQRTQQEDSAVYLCASSPHVGTGLRGELFFGEGSRLTVL.